One and the same sample provided the 5 T cell receptor beta chains below, sequenced in a study of blood T cell repertoires in COVID-19. The protocol was immunoSEQ multiplex PCR, while the TCRdb copy is restricted to in-frame clones and leaves out a portion. The data show nearly 350,000 clones, approximately 82% seen once. Sequencing was performed on peripheral blood. These receptors all stem from a man aged 25 to 45 with active or convalescent COVID-19.

The chain uses TRBV5-6 and TRBJ2-7; 8 positions agree with TRBD2. CDR1 SGHDT and CDR2 YYEEEE come from the germline V gene. Unmatched junction bases numbered 7, after V lost 3 bases and J lost 2 bases. There are 15 residues in the CDR3. CDR3 sequence reads: CASSSLREGPYEQYF. The CDR3 DNA follows: TGTGCCAGCAGCTCACTCCGGGAGGGCCCCTACGAGCAGTACTTC.

The chain couples TRBV2 to TRBJ2-5, with 12 bases aligning to TRBD2. With 4 bases clipped from V and 7 bases from J, the junction kept 10 bases outside the gene matches. Germline V gene lookup returns CDR1 SNHLY and CDR2 FYNNEI. The CDR3 loop spans 16 amino acids. CDR3 nucleotides: TGTGCCAGCAGTGTGTCACTAGCGGGGGGACCAGGGACCCAGTACTTC. It codes for CASSVSLAGGPGTQYF. Looking up the rest from reference TRBV2 and TRBJ2-5 gives the full variable domain: EPEVTQTPSHQVTQMGQEVILRCVPISNHLYFYWYRQILGQKVEFLVSFYNNEISEKSEIFDDQFSVERPDGSNFTLKIRSTKLEDSAMYFCASSVSLAGGPGTQYFGPGTRLLVL.

This clone was counted a few times. This chain joins TRBV16 and TRBJ1-2; D unclear. V lost 4 bases and J lost 2, with 2 bases in between. This CDR3 contains 11 residues. Germline loops: CDR1 KGHSY, CDR2 FQNENV. The DNA of the CDR3 is TGTGCCAGCAGCCCGAACTATGGCTACACCTTC. Its translation is CASSPNYGYTF.

The chain joins TRBV4-3 to TRBJ2-7, with D unresolved. The CDR3 has 15 amino acids. Germline CDR1 and CDR2: LGHNA and YSLEER. The ends were cut back, 0 bases at V and 4 bases at J, with 13 bases in the middle. CDR3 coding DNA: TGCGCCAGCAGCCAAGACGGCGGCTACGGATACGAGCAGTACTTC. Protein sequence: CASSQDGGYGYEQYF.

This chain links TRBV12-5 with TRBJ2-3; 9 positions agree with TRBD2. V dropped 3 bases and J dropped 5; count of bases not matched to a gene: 3. The CDR3 extends over 14 amino acids. The V gene's germline CDR1 is LGHNT and CDR2 FRNRAP. The CDR3 DNA reads TGTGCTAGTGGTTTTGGCGGGAGGGAAGATACGCAGTATTTT. Encoded protein: CASGFGGREDTQYF.